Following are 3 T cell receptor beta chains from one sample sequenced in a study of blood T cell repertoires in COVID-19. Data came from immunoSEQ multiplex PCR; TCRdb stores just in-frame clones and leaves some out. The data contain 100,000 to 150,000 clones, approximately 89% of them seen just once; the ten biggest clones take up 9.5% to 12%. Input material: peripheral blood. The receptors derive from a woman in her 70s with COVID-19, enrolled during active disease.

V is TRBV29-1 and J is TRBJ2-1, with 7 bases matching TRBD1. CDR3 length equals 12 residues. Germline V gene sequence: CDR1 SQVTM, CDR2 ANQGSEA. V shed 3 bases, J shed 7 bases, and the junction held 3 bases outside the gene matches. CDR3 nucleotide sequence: TGCAGCGTTGAGAAGGGGGCAAATGAGCAGTTCTTC. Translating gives CSVEKGANEQFF.

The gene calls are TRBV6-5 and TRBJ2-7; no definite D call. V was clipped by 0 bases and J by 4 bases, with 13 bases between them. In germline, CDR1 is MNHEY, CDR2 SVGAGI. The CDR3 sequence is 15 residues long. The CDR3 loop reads CASSYSGRLGYEQYF. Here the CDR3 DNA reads TGTGCCAGCAGTTACTCCGGCAGGTTGGGTTACGAGCAGTACTTC.

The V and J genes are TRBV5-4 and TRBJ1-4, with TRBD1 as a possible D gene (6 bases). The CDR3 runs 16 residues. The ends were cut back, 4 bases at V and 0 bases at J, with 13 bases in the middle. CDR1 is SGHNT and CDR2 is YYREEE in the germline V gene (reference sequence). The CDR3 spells CASSSSRGPTNEKLFF. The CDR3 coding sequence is TGTGCCAGCAGCAGCAGCAGGGGACCAACTAATGAAAAACTGTTTTTT.